Many counts were recorded for the clone carrying this T cell receptor beta chain. Its antigen is unknown. This entry belongs to a study of CD8 T cells in ankylosing spondylitis. Overall study results and limits: Matched synovial fluid from ankylosing spondylitis patients was reported to be enriched for disease-linked clones. About 8 highly homologous variants made up a TCR beta motif, and this motif appeared characteristic of ankylosing spondylitis blood. With a CD8+ phenotype, disease-linked clones were relatively rare in peripheral blood.

Quantitative 5'-RACE was performed with molecular barcodes, and it yielded the TCR beta libraries. TCRdb fed the 5' RACE reads into MiXCR, producing one record per CDR3 protein. The data contain about 42,000 distinct CDR3 sequences, around 3.8% of them singletons. Germline-derived CDR1 and CDR2 are SGDLS and YYNGEE. This CDR3 spans 13 amino acids. Between the trimmed V and J ends, which lost 3 bases and 6 bases, there was a span of 13 bases. The gene calls are TRBV9 and TRBJ2-7, with D maybe TRBD1 (5 bases). The sequence was obtained from a female donor with ankylosing spondylitis or in good health (not recorded which). What was sequenced was blood, either unsorted or a sorted T cell fraction (not recorded which). DNA of the CDR3: TGTGCCAGCAGCGAGGGGTGGAAAACCGAGCAGTACTTC. This encodes CASSEGWKTEQYF.